This T cell receptor beta chain was observed in a study of blood T cell repertoires in COVID-19. V lost 3 bases, J lost 1 base, and 6 bases lay in between. The CDR3 loop spans 12 amino acids. Germline loops: CDR1 GTSNPN, CDR2 SVGIG (reference sequence). Generated by immunoSEQ multiplex PCR, the TCRdb table keeps only in-frame clones and is missing some. The sample lists roughly 14,000 clones, around four fifths seen once, with 20% to 25% in the top ten. The sequencing input was peripheral blood. The chain carries TRBV30 and TRBJ1-1, with no clear D. The receptor was isolated from a man older than 75 with active or convalescent COVID-19. DNA for the CDR3: TGTGCCTGGAGCGCAGAGAACACTGAAGCTTTCTTT. Encoded protein: CAWSAENTEAFF.